This TCR beta chain was identified during a study of monozygotic twins with inflammatory bowel disease. Researchers put TCRalpha and TCRbeta cDNA through two nested PCRs lasting approximately 16 and 9 cycles. TCRdb re-called the 5' RACE reads; every CDR3 protein appears as one record, without DNA. The listing records about 450,000 distinct CDR3 sequences. On this clonotype: Antigen specificity is unknown.

Whole-study results and caveats: Lower sharing of clonotypes with other individuals was seen in IBD patients than in healthy twins. This was most marked in patients showing signs of disease activity.

The clonotype comes from a human donor with ulcerative colitis or Crohn's disease, or a healthy co-twin of an affected twin (not recorded which). The sequencing input was blood.

CDR3 amino acids: CAWRGGGELFF. The V and J genes are TRBV30 and TRBJ2-2; TCRdb reports TRBD1, a call that lacks DNA to check it against. Germline V gives CDR1 GTSNPN, CDR2 SVGIG (reference sequence). This CDR3 is built from 11 residues. Looking up the rest from reference TRBV30 and TRBJ2-2 gives the full variable domain: SQTIHQWPATLVQPVGSPLSLECTVEGTSNPNLYWYRQAAGRGLQLLFYSVGIGQISSEVPQNLSASRPQDRQFILSSKKLLLSDSGFYLCAWRGGGELFFGEGSRLTVL.